The rows below give T cell receptor beta chains drawn from one sample of a study of cytomegalovirus exposure and HLA in healthy donors. Some clones are missing from TCRdb's copy, which holds only in-frame ones; the method was immunoSEQ multiplex PCR. The data contain 200,000 to 250,000 clones, roughly four fifths of them seen just once; the ten biggest clones take up about 3%. The sequenced sample consisted of PBMCs. Receptors originate from a woman between 35 and 50 years old in good health and CMV-seronegative. The CDR3 runs from the conserved cysteine through the conserved F or W. D genes are given only for firm matches. Size is omitted from some rows. Given values are once, few, many or a class for expanded clones.

J gene: TRBJ2-7
clone size: .
V gene: TRBV19
D gene: TRBD2
CDR3 length: 16
CDR3 DNA: TGTGCCAGTAGTCGTTCTACTAGCGGGAGCTACTACGAGCAGTATTTC
CDR3 protein: CASSRSTSGSYYEQYF

J gene: TRBJ1-5
clone size: .
V gene: TRBV19
D gene: TRBD1
CDR3 length: 16
CDR3 DNA: TGTGCCAGTACAAGGACAGGGGGAGCTAGCAATCAGTCCCAGCATTTT
CDR3 protein: CASTRTGGASNQSQHF

J gene: TRBJ2-4
clone size: .
V gene: TRBV27
D gene: TRBD2
CDR3 length: 17
CDR3 DNA: TGTGCCAGCAGTTTACTCGCCGGGGGGATCGCCAAAAACATTCAGTACTTC
CDR3 protein: CASSLLAGGIAKNIQYF

J gene: TRBJ2-5
clone size: .
V gene: TRBV7-3
D gene: .
CDR3 length: 16
CDR3 DNA: TGTGCCAGCAGCCCCGGCCAGCGGCCGTACCAAGAGACCCAGTACTTC
CDR3 protein: CASSPGQRPYQETQYF

J gene: TRBJ2-2
clone size: .
V gene: TRBV29-1
D gene: .
CDR3 length: 13
CDR3 DNA: TGCAGCGTTGGATGGACTAACACCGGGGAGCTGTTTTTT
CDR3 protein: CSVGWTNTGELFF

J gene: TRBJ1-2
clone size: .
V gene: TRBV30
D gene: TRBD1
CDR3 length: 14
CDR3 DNA: TGTGCCTGGAGAATCAGGGGGCTGGGGTGTGGCTACACCTTC
CDR3 protein: CAWRIRGLGCGYTF

J gene: TRBJ2-1
clone size: .
V gene: TRBV6-5
D gene: .
CDR3 length: 14
CDR3 DNA: TGTGCCAGCAGTCCGCAGGGCTGGGCAAATGAGCAGTTCTTC
CDR3 protein: CASSPQGWANEQFF

J gene: TRBJ1-2
clone size: .
V gene: TRBV28
D gene: TRBD1
CDR3 length: 12
CDR3 DNA: TGTGCTATAACAGGGGTCGTGGATGGCTACACCTTC
CDR3 protein: CAITGVVDGYTF

J gene: TRBJ2-7
clone size: few
V gene: TRBV5-1
D gene: TRBD1
CDR3 length: 15
CDR3 DNA: TGCGCCAGCAGCCCGGGGACAGGGAAAGTCTACGAGCAGTACTTC
CDR3 protein: CASSPGTGKVYEQYF

J gene: TRBJ2-2
clone size: .
V gene: TRBV28
D gene: .
CDR3 length: 15
CDR3 DNA: TGTGCCAGCAGTTTATTACACAGGTCCGCCGGGGAGCTGTTTTTT
CDR3 protein: CASSLLHRSAGELFF

J gene: TRBJ1-1
clone size: .
V gene: TRBV11-2
D gene: .
CDR3 length: 11
CDR3 DNA: TGTGCCAGCACCTTTGGGCCAGGAGCTTTCTTT
CDR3 protein: CASTFGPGAFF

J gene: TRBJ2-5
clone size: .
V gene: TRBV7-3
D gene: TRBD2
CDR3 length: 16
CDR3 DNA: TGTGCCAGCAGCTTAAGGTCTAGCGGGAGCCAAGAGACCCAGTACTTC
CDR3 protein: CASSLRSSGSQETQYF

J gene: TRBJ2-7
clone size: once
V gene: TRBV5-5
D gene: TRBD1
CDR3 length: 14
CDR3 DNA: TGTGCCAGCAGGACAGGGGGCTACTCCTACGAGCAGTACTTC
CDR3 protein: CASRTGGYSYEQYF

J gene: TRBJ2-1
clone size: .
V gene: TRBV12-5
D gene: .
CDR3 length: 13
CDR3 DNA: TGTGCTAGTGGTACCGGCTCTAGAGATGAGCAGTTCTTC
CDR3 protein: CASGTGSRDEQFF

J gene: TRBJ1-1
clone size: many
V gene: TRBV7-2
D gene: .
CDR3 length: 12
CDR3 DNA: TGTGCCAGCAGCTACCAACTATCCGGGGCTTTCTTT
CDR3 protein: CASSYQLSGAFF

J gene: TRBJ2-2
clone size: .
V gene: TRBV10-3
D gene: TRBD1
CDR3 length: 14
CDR3 DNA: TGTGCCATCAGCCGGGACAGGGACACCGGGGAGCTGTTTTTT
CDR3 protein: CAISRDRDTGELFF

J gene: TRBJ2-3
clone size: .
V gene: TRBV2
D gene: TRBD2
CDR3 length: 16
CDR3 DNA: TGTGCCAGCAGTGAGGGCAGCGGGAGCTTCACAGATACGCAGTATTTT
CDR3 protein: CASSEGSGSFTDTQYF

J gene: TRBJ2-7
clone size: once
V gene: TRBV2
D gene: TRBD2
CDR3 length: 15
CDR3 DNA: TGTGCCAGCAGTTCTAGCGGGACTCGTACCTACGAGCAGTACTTC
CDR3 protein: CASSSSGTRTYEQYF

J gene: TRBJ2-7
clone size: .
V gene: TRBV7-9
D gene: TRBD2
CDR3 length: 15
CDR3 DNA: TGTGCCAGCAGCCTGGGACTAGCGGGCTGGTACGAGCAGTACTTC
CDR3 protein: CASSLGLAGWYEQYF

J gene: TRBJ2-1
clone size: few
V gene: TRBV4-1
D gene: .
CDR3 length: 16
CDR3 DNA: TGCGCCAGCAGCCAATGGCAGGGCTATCTCTACAATGAGCAGTTCTTC
CDR3 protein: CASSQWQGYLYNEQFF

J gene: TRBJ2-7
clone size: .
V gene: TRBV4-1
D gene: TRBD2
CDR3 length: 16
CDR3 DNA: TGCGCCAGCAGCCAGGAATGGACTAGCTTCTCCTACGAGCAGTACTTC
CDR3 protein: CASSQEWTSFSYEQYF

J gene: TRBJ2-2
clone size: .
V gene: TRBV6-5
D gene: .
CDR3 length: 16
CDR3 DNA: TGTGCCAGCAGTTACTCAACCGGGAGCAACACCGGGGAGCTGTTTTTT
CDR3 protein: CASSYSTGSNTGELFF

J gene: TRBJ2-4
clone size: once
V gene: TRBV7-8
D gene: TRBD2
CDR3 length: 15
CDR3 DNA: TGTGCCAGCGGACCGACTAGCGGTGGTATTGACATTCAGTACTTC
CDR3 protein: CASGPTSGGIDIQYF

J gene: TRBJ2-1
clone size: .
V gene: TRBV7-3
D gene: .
CDR3 length: 16
CDR3 DNA: TGTGCCAGCAGCTTGACAGATAGTACCTTCTACAATGAGCAGTTCTTC
CDR3 protein: CASSLTDSTFYNEQFF

J gene: TRBJ2-7
clone size: once
V gene: TRBV19
D gene: .
CDR3 length: 16
CDR3 DNA: TGTGCCAGTAGTATCAATTCAGGGGCCCCAGGCCACGAGCAGTACTTC
CDR3 protein: CASSINSGAPGHEQYF

J gene: TRBJ2-5
clone size: .
V gene: TRBV9
D gene: .
CDR3 length: 16
CDR3 DNA: TGTGCCAGCACCCGGGGTCAGGGGTGGGTGCGGGAGACCCAGTACTTC
CDR3 protein: CASTRGQGWVRETQYF

J gene: TRBJ2-7
clone size: .
V gene: TRBV19
D gene: .
CDR3 length: 14
CDR3 DNA: TGTGCCAGTACCGATGGAGGACCTGGGTACGAGCAGTACTTC
CDR3 protein: CASTDGGPGYEQYF

J gene: TRBJ1-1
clone size: .
V gene: TRBV7-9
D gene: TRBD1
CDR3 length: 15
CDR3 DNA: TGTGCCAGCAGCGTAACCGGGACAGGGGTGGTGGAAGCTTTCTTT
CDR3 protein: CASSVTGTGVVEAFF

J gene: TRBJ2-6
clone size: few
V gene: TRBV19
D gene: .
CDR3 length: 17
CDR3 DNA: TGTGCCAGTAGTAACCGGGGAGAGCAAACTGGGGCCAACGTCCTGACTTTC
CDR3 protein: CASSNRGEQTGANVLTF

J gene: TRBJ2-2
clone size: .
V gene: TRBV6-1
D gene: TRBD1
CDR3 length: 14
CDR3 DNA: TGTGCCAGCAGCCGACAGGGGGATGCCGGGGAGCTGTTTTTT
CDR3 protein: CASSRQGDAGELFF

J gene: TRBJ1-2
clone size: .
V gene: TRBV7-9
D gene: TRBD1
CDR3 length: 15
CDR3 DNA: TGTGCCAGCAGCTTCCGGGACAGGGGATCCGCCGCGAAGTTCTTC
CDR3 protein: CASSFRDRGSAAKFF

J gene: TRBJ1-3
clone size: .
V gene: TRBV7-9
D gene: .
CDR3 length: 14
CDR3 DNA: TGTGCCAGCAGCCTTCAGGAACCTGGAAACACCATATATTTT
CDR3 protein: CASSLQEPGNTIYF

J gene: TRBJ2-3
clone size: .
V gene: TRBV5-6
D gene: .
CDR3 length: 14
CDR3 DNA: TGTGCCAGCAGCTCTCTCAGGGGTCCAGATACGCAGTATTTT
CDR3 protein: CASSSLRGPDTQYF